The 5 T cell receptor beta chains given below trace back to one sample, sequenced in a study of blood T cell repertoires in COVID-19. Sequencing used immunoSEQ multiplex PCR; TCRdb keeps in-frame clones, though not all of them. There are more than 400,000 clones in the sample; about 85% occur only once, and 0.7% lies in the top ten. What was sequenced was PBMCs or T cells enriched from blood (not recorded which). Every receptor here comes from a woman under 30 who had recovered from COVID-19.

This chain links TRBV24-1 with TRBJ1-1; D gene ambiguous. CDR1 is KGHDR and CDR2 is SFDVKD in the germline V gene. The CDR3 runs 14 residues. Trimming stripped 0 bases from V and 1 base from J, with 5 bases between. This CDR3 is CATSDLAENTEAFF. Here the CDR3 DNA reads TGTGCCACCAGTGATTTGGCGGAGAACACTGAAGCTTTCTTT.

The chain is built from TRBV27 and TRBJ1-3; tentatively, D is TRBD1 (6 bases). V lost 2 bases and J 1 base, leaving 9 bases between the germline ends. Germline V gives CDR1 MNHEY, CDR2 SMNVEV (reference sequence). The CDR3 runs to 15 residues. CDR3 sequence (DNA): TGTGCCAGCAGTTTAGAAGGGGGATCTGGAAACACCATATATTTT. It specifies CASSLEGGSGNTIYF.

J is TRBJ1-4 and V is TRBV9; the D is unclear. The CDR3 has 16 residues. The germline gives CDR1 SGDLS, CDR2 YYNGEE. Trimming stripped 0 bases from V and 0 bases from J, with 9 bases between. The CDR3 spells CASSVDAGATNEKLFF. The CDR3 DNA reads TGTGCCAGCAGCGTAGACGCAGGCGCAACTAATGAAAAACTGTTTTTT.

V is TRBV3-1 (or the pseudogene TRBV3-2) and J is TRBJ2-1; 8 bases fit TRBD2. The CDR3 is 15 residues long. Germline V gives CDR1 LGHDT, CDR2 YNNKEL (reference sequence). The V segment lost 7 bases and the J segment 5 bases; nucleotides outside the gene matches: 10. The CDR3, as DNA: TGTGCCAGCATAGGAGTAGCGGGGCCTCACAATGAGCAGTTCTTC. Translated, it gives CASIGVAGPHNEQFF.

This chain connects TRBV28 to TRBJ2-1, with no clear D. This CDR3 contains 14 residues. Between the trimmed V and J ends, which lost 5 bases and 10 bases, there was a span of 18 bases. Per germline, CDR1 MDHEN and CDR2 SYDVKM. The CDR3 region is CASSPLLELQEQFF. The CDR3, as DNA: TGTGCCAGCAGTCCCCTGTTGGAGTTGCAGGAGCAGTTCTTC.